Described below is a single T cell receptor (beta chain) sequence and its context. Its matching antigen is unknown. The CDR3 runs 15 residues. The V and J ends lost 3 bases and 1 base respectively, with 10 bases between them. Germline CDR1 MDHEN, CDR2 SYDVKM. Primers for the PCR totalled 60 Vbeta and 13 Jbeta. The protocol was immunoSEQ multiplex PCR, while the TCRdb copy is restricted to in-frame clones and leaves out a portion. The table lists 120,000 or so clones, 8% to 11% of them singletons. These data come from a study of cytomegalovirus exposure and HLA in healthy donors. Study observations and caveats: Common viral pathogens seemed, in a later analysis, to connect with several of the most significant clusters.

Sequencing input: PBMCs. This clonotype was obtained from a woman under 30 in good health and CMV-seropositive. The V and J genes are TRBV28 and TRBJ1-3; D might be TRBD1 (6 bases). CDR3 nucleotide sequence: TGTGCCAGCAGTTTTCTACAGGGATCTGGAAACACCATATATTTT. Residues: CASSFLQGSGNTIYF.